The rows below give T cell receptor beta chains drawn from one sample of a study of blood T cells in healthy people across ages. MiXCR, run by TCRdb on the 5' RACE reads, gives a single entry per CDR3 protein. Of 700,000 to 950,000 distinct CDR3 sequences in the sample, approximately 39% were seen once. Sequencing used blood. The receptor set was obtained from a woman aged 60-70 years in good health. CDR3s leave out the opening cysteine and the closing phenylalanine or tryptophan. Each record gives: clone size, V gene, CDR3 protein. The size field is filled for only some rows; it gives once, few, many or a size class.

.,TRBV7-2,ASSLGQEDTQY
.,TRBV4-1,ASREKIGVASRY
.,TRBV13,ASSKGGPAYNEQF
.,TRBV7-3,ASSRLASDEQF
.,TRBV7-3,ASSPGGGPYYGYT
many,TRBV28,ASSSISYEQY
once,TRBV29-1,SVGSPSREQF
.,TRBV7-2,ASSLELLNKQY
.,TRBV6-4,ASSQGLSSYNEQF
few,TRBV12-3/TRBV12-4,ASSTYLEGSEKLF
few,TRBV12-3/TRBV12-4,ASSLARLIQETQY
.,TRBV7-9,ASSLVTSANYGYT
once,TRBV6-2/TRBV6-3,ASRKATGAFGTEAF
many,TRBV29-1,SVEGQEGLGEQY
.,TRBV6-1,ASGTLGPYEQY
.,TRBV5-1,AGSLDYYNEQF
.,TRBV6-2/TRBV6-3,ASATVNTEAF
many,TRBV29-1,SDSGEGETQY
.,TRBV27,ASSTPGQYSYEQY
few,TRBV5-1,ASSLGGGPEAF
.,TRBV9,ASSVRGGPNTGELF
.,TRBV3-1,ASSFDSGRANEQY
.,TRBV12-3/TRBV12-4,ASSLAGTGQVGTEAF
many,TRBV20-1,SASLSGVRDTQY
.,TRBV29-1,SVVGKENTIY
.,TRBV28,ASRATNNQPQH
few,TRBV5-1,ASSAGQGASSYEQY
few,TRBV20-1,SARGLSDTQY
.,TRBV29-1,GVEKVLTSGNDEQF
few,TRBV18,ASSRDVVIGQF
few,TRBV21-1,ASSKGPHEASGGGTYYEQY
.,TRBV10-3,AIRTGQKLNTEAF
many,TRBV3-1,ASSQGGTYEQY
.,TRBV20-1,SARQEIFTGELF
.,TRBV20-1,SAREARSSYNEQF
few,TRBV9,ASSVASGYAGTDTQY
.,TRBV6-5,ASSYKVGVHGYT
.,TRBV28,ASSRDDRVEREETQF
.,TRBV2,ASSGSGTVNSPLH
few,TRBV7-2,ASLQPADTQY
.,TRBV6-2/TRBV6-3,ASSYGTPLH
many,TRBV6-2/TRBV6-3,ASSSGYRDRGHQDPYEQY
.,TRBV7-2,ASSRVVGSSYNEQF
.,TRBV20-1,SAGTTYNSPLH
many,TRBV5-1,ASSWGTVRNYEQY
.,TRBV28,ATIRLGDGLNTEAF
.,TRBV6-5,ASSDETTGEQY
few,TRBV12-3/TRBV12-4,ASNIAGDADTQY
.,TRBV20-1,SARLGPNYKEQY
few,TRBV4-1,ASSQSRETNTGELF
.,TRBV7-6,ASSRRTNTEAF
many,TRBV12-3/TRBV12-4,ASRYGQGEAF
.,TRBV5-6,ASSLAGRPNQPQH
.,TRBV5-5,AGSLSQAAGANVLT